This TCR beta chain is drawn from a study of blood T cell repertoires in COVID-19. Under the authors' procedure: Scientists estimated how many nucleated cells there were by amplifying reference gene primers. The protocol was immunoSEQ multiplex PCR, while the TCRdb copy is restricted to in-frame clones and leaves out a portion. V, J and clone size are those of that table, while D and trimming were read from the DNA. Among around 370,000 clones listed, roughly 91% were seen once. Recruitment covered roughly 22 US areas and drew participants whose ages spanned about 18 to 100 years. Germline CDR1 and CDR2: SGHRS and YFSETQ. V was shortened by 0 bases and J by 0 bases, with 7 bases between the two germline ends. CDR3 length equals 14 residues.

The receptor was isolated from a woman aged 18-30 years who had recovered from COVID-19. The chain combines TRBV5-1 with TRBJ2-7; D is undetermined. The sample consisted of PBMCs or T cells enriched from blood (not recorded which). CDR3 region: CASSLVADSYEQYF. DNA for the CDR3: TGCGCCAGCAGCTTGGTGGCGGACTCCTACGAGCAGTACTTC. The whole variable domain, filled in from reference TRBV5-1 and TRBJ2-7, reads KAGVTQTPRYLIKTRGQQVTLSCSPISGHRSVSWYQQTPGQGLQFLFEYFSETQRNKGNFPGRFSGRQFSNSRSEMNVSTLELGDSALYLCASSLVADSYEQYFGPGTRLTVT.